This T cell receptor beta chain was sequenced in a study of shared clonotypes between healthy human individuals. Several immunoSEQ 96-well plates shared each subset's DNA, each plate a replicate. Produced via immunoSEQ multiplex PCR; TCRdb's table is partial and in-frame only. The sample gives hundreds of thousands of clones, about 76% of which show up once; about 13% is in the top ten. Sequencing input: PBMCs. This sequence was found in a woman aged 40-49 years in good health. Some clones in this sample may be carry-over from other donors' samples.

The CDR3 DNA reads as TGCGCCAGCAGCCAAGACAGGGGCACAGATACGCAGTATTTT. It translates to CASSQDRGTDTQYF. The chain joins TRBV4-1 to TRBJ2-3; D perhaps matches TRBD1 (5 bases). CDR3 length equals 14 residues. V was pared by 0 bases and J by 1 base, with 5 bases between. CDR1 is MGHRA and CDR2 is YSYEKL in the germline V gene.